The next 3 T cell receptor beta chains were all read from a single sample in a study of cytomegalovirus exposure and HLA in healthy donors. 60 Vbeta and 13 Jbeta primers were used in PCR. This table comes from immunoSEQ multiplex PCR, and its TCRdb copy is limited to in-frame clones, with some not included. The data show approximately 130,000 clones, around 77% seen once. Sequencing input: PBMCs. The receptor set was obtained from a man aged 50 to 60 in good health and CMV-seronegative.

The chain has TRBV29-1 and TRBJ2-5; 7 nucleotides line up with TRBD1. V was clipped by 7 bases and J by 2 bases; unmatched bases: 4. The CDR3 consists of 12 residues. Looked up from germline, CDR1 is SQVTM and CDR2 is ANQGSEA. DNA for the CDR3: TGCAGCGCCACAGGGGTTCAAGAGACCCAGTACTTC. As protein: CSATGVQETQYF. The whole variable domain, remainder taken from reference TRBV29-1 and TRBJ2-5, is SAVISQKPSRDICQRGTSLTIQCQVDSQVTMMFWYRQQPGQSLTLIATANQGSEATYESGFVIDKFPISRPNLTFSTLTVSNMSPEDSSIYLCSATGVQETQYFGPGTRLLVL.

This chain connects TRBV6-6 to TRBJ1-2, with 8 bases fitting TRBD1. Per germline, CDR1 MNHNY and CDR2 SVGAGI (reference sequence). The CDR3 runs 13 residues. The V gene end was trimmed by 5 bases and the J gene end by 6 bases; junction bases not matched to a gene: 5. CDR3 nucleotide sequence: TGTGCCAGCAGTCACCCAGGGGGCAATGGCTACACCTTC. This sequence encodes CASSHPGGNGYTF.

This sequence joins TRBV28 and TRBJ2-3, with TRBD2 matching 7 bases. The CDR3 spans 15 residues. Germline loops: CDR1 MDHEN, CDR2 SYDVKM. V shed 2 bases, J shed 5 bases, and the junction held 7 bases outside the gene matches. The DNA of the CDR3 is TGTGCCAGCAGTTTAGCGGGAGTAAACCAAGATACGCAGTATTTT. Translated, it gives CASSLAGVNQDTQYF.